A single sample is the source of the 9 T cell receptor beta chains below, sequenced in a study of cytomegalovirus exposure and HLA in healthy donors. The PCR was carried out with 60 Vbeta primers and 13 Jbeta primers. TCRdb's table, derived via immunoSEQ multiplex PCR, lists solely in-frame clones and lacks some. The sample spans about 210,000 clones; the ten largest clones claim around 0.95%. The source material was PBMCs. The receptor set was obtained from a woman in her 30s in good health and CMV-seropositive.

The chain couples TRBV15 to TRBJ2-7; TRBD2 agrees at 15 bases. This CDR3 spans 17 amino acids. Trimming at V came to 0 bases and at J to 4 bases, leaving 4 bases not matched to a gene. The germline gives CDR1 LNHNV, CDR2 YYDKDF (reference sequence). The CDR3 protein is CATSRDSGTSGRYEQYF. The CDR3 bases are TGTGCCACCAGCAGAGATTCCGGGACTAGCGGGAGGTACGAGCAGTACTTC.

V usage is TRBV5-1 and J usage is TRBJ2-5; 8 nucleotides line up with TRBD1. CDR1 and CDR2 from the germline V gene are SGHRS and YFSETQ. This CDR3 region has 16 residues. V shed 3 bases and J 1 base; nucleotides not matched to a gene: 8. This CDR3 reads CASSSRTGRTQETQYF. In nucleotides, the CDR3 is TGCGCCAGCAGCTCGAGGACAGGGCGGACCCAAGAGACCCAGTACTTC.

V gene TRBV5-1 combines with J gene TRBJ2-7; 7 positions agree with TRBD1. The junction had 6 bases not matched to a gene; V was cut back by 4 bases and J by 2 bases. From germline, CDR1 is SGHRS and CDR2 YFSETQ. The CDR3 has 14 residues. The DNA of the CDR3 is TGCGCCAGCAGCACGGGACAGTCAGCCTACGAGCAGTACTTC. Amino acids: CASSTGQSAYEQYF. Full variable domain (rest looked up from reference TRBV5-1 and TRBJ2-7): KAGVTQTPRYLIKTRGQQVTLSCSPISGHRSVSWYQQTPGQGLQFLFEYFSETQRNKGNFPGRFSGRQFSNSRSEMNVSTLELGDSALYLCASSTGQSAYEQYFGPGTRLTVT.

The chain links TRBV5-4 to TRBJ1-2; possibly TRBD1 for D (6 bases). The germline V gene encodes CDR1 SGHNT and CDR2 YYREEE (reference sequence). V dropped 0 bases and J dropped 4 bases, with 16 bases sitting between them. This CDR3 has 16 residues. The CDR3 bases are TGTGCCAGCAGCTTGGCCGATAGACAGGTGACCTATGGCTACACCTTC. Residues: CASSLADRQVTYGYTF.

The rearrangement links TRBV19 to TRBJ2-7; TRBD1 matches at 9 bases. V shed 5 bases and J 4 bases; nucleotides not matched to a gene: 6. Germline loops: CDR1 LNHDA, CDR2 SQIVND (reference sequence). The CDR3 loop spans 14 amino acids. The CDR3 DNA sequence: TGTGCCAGTAGTGGAGGACAGGGGATGTACGAGCAGTACTTC. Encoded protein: CASSGGQGMYEQYF. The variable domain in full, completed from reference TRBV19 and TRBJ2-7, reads DGGITQSPKYLFRKEGQNVTLSCEQNLNHDAMYWYRQDPGQGLRLIYYSQIVNDFQKGDIAEGYSVSREKKESFPLTVTSAQKNPTAFYLCASSGGQGMYEQYFGPGTRLTVT.

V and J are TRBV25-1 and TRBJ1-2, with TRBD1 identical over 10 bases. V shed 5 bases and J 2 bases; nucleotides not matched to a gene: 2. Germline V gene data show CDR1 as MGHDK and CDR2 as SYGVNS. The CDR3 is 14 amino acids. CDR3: CASSLGQGNYGYTF. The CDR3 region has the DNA TGTGCCAGCAGTCTGGGACAGGGGAACTATGGCTACACCTTC.

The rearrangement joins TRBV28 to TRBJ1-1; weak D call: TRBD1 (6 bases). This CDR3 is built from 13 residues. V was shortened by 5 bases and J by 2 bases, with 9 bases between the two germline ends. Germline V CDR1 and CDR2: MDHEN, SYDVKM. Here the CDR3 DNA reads TGTGCCAGCAGTGGACAGCTTAACACTGAAGCTTTCTTT. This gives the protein CASSGQLNTEAFF.

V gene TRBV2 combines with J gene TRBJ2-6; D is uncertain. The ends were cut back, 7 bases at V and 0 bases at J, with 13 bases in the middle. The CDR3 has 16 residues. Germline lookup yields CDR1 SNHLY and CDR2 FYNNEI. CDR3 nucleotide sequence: TGTGCCAGCAAACGTGCTGCTAGCTCTGGGGCCAACGTCCTGACTTTC. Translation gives CASKRAASSGANVLTF. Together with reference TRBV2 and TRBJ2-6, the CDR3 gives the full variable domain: EPEVTQTPSHQVTQMGQEVILRCVPISNHLYFYWYRQILGQKVEFLVSFYNNEISEKSEIFDDQFSVERPDGSNFTLKIRSTKLEDSAMYFCASKRAASSGANVLTFGAGSRLTVL.

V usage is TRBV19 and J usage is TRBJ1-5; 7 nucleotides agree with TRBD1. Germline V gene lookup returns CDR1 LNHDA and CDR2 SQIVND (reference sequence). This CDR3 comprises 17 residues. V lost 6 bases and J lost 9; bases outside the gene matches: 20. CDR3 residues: CASRSLEGTAYDTPQHF. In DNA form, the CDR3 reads TGTGCCAGTAGATCTCTGGAGGGGACAGCGTACGATACGCCCCAGCATTTT.